This paragraph covers one T cell receptor beta chain sequence. This clone was recorded at least ten times. The target of this receptor is not known. No per-base quality is available; no much larger clone lies one base away. The sample is drawn from a study of cytomegalovirus exposure and HLA in healthy donors (dated 2017 in TCRdb). Study-level background: According to a later analysis, one platform produced both the roughly 110 validation repertoires and the 666 repertoires of the first cohort. The aim of the study was to test whether cataloging public T cell receptors could identify signatures of past pathogen exposure. In addition to the first cohort of 666 subjects, a separate validation cohort of 120 different subjects was used. To predict cytomegalovirus infection status, the study brought together high-throughput TCR immunosequencing, statistical association of individual TCRs with disease status, and machine learning.

Donors formed part of the validation cohort, which comprised 120 subjects and was distinct from the first cohort of 550 to 850 subjects. The cysteine opens and the phenylalanine closes a CDR3 of 13 amino acids. CDR3 DNA is the only sequence kept; it has 39 bases, read in frame from the first base. CDR1 and CDR2 are drawn from the germline V gene (reference sequence): MNHNY, SVGAGI. V gives up 5 bases and J gives up 7 bases, and the segment between their germline ends measures 14 bases. Here is what the overall study found, with its caveats: According to the authors, the approach could potentially be generalized to other disease states and immunological phenotypes. Most TCR sequences were observed very rarely across donors, whereas some public TCRs were present in many individuals. In vitro tests confirmed that a few of the cytomegalovirus-associated TCR beta chains recognize cytomegalovirus antigens. Cytomegalovirus status was reported to be diagnosed by the classifier with high specificity and sensitivity in both the original and validation cohorts. In the study, around 160 TCR beta chains were listed as associated with cytomegalovirus. All 120 or so repertoires were used to score co-occurrence in the validation cohort in a later analysis, because that analysis had no HLA typing for the cohort. Of the cluster scores, around 95% were above 0 in a later analysis, which found that TCRs clustered in the first cohort also tended to co-occur in the 130 or so validation repertoires.

The library was made by the immunoSEQ multiplex PCR assay. Under the source paper's analysis protocol: To diagnose cytomegalovirus status from the catalog of TCR beta chain sequences, a statistical classification framework was built. As stored in TCRdb, this immuneACCESS dataset retains in-frame rearrangements with V and J assigned. A fraction of the clones does not appear; measured against another copy, unresolved V genes explain less than half of the discrepancy, and the remainder lacks a known reason. That table furnishes V, J and clone size, whereas the DNA furnished D and trimming. The sample data list about 120,000 clones, and over 65% of these were observed just once. The ten largest clonotypes hold 2% to 2.5% of the sample.

Sequenced input: PBMCs. The chain links TRBV6-6 with TRBJ1-2; D gene: possibly TRBD1, on 5 matching bases. This clonotype was obtained from a woman aged 25 to 39 in good health and CMV-seronegative. The CDR3 loop reads CASSAQGLSGYTF. The DNA sequence is TGTGCCAGCAGTGCCCAGGGACTTAGTGGCTACACCTTC.